These 23 T cell receptor beta chains were all obtained from the same sample, sequenced in a study of identical twins. TCRdb independently ran MiXCR on the 5' RACE reads; one entry per CDR3 protein. The data show hundreds of thousands of distinct CDR3 sequences, over 8.5% seen once. The data were also submitted as part of a second study, on yellow fever vaccine responses in identical twins.

Sequenced input: PBMCs. These receptor sequences come from a woman under 30 in good health.

The V and J genes are TRBV7-4 and TRBJ1-5; 7 nucleotides match TRBD1. The CDR3 totals 15 residues. V was pared by 4 bases and J by 6 bases, with 9 bases of the junction left unmatched. Per germline, CDR1 SGHVT and CDR2 SQSDAQ. The CDR3 is CASSSGQAGGQPQHF. The CDR3 nucleotides are TGTGCCAGCAGCTCAGGGCAGGCAGGGGGTCAGCCCCAGCATTTT. The full variable domain, rest sourced from reference TRBV7-4 and TRBJ1-5, is GAGVSQSPRYKVAKRGRDVALRCDSISGHVTLYWYRQTLGQGSEVLTYSQSDAQRDKSGRPSGRFSAERPERSVSTLKIQRTEQGDSAVYLCASSSGQAGGQPQHFGDGTRLSIL.

The table lists this clonotype with many counts. V usage is TRBV6-2 or TRBV6-3 and J usage is TRBJ1-5; D possibly corresponds to TRBD1 (6 bases). V dropped 9 bases and J dropped 9 bases, with 18 bases sitting between them. This CDR3 spans 13 amino acids. CDR1 is MNHEY and CDR2 is SVGEGT in the germline V gene. CDR3 bases: TGTGCCAGTTCGGGACACCCCCAGGGGCCCCAGCATTTT. This encodes CASSGHPQGPQHF.

This clonotype has only one observation. One junction end does not reproduce the germline sequence, and a read error may be involved. The chain carries TRBV3-1 and TRBJ2-7; 10 bases are a match to TRBD2. The CDR3 has 19 residues. Germline V gene data show CDR1 as LGHDT and CDR2 as YNNKEL (reference sequence). The CDR3 nucleotides are TGTGCCAGCAGCAAAGAAATCCCTAGCGGGAGCCCACACCCCTACGAGCAGTACTTC. It translates to CASSKEIPSGSPHPYEQYF.

The chain combines TRBV29-1 with TRBJ1-1; no reliable D call. V dropped 4 bases and J dropped 0 bases, with 6 bases sitting between them. Germline-derived CDR1 and CDR2 are SQVTM and ANQGSEA. This CDR3 spans 12 amino acids. The DNA for the CDR3 is TGCAGCGTTGGAACAGTGAACACTGAAGCTTTCTTT. It yields the protein CSVGTVNTEAFF.

At least ten counts were recorded for this clonotype. The chain is built from TRBV4-3 and TRBJ2-1; D unresolved. The CDR3 consists of 15 residues. Trimming took off 0 bases at V and 9 bases at J, with 15 bases between the two ends. CDR1 and CDR2 (germline): LGHNA, YSLEER. For the CDR3, the DNA is TGCGCCAGCAGCCAAGATCTAAATGTGAGGATTGAGCAGTTCTTC. It yields the protein CASSQDLNVRIEQFF.

This clonotype was seen at least ten times. J is TRBJ2-2 and V is TRBV12-3 or TRBV12-4; D possibly corresponds to TRBD2 (6 bases). This CDR3 comprises 15 residues. V was cut by 4 bases and J by 4 bases, with 13 bases left in between. The CDR3 bases are TGTGCCAGCAGTTCCGGGACTGTGGGCACCGGGGAGCTGTTTTTT. Protein: CASSSGTVGTGELFF.

This clonotype was seen a handful of times. The chain uses TRBV29-1 and TRBJ2-2, with TRBD1 identical over 10 bases. CDR1 and CDR2 (germline): SQVTM, ANQGSEA. The CDR3 is made up of 14 amino acids. V lost 7 bases, J lost 7 bases, and 9 bases stayed unmatched. CDR3 DNA sequence: TGCAGCGCCTTGACAGGGGGCATGGTCGGGGAGCTGTTTTTT. It is translated as CSALTGGMVGELFF.

The genes are TRBV6-2 or TRBV6-3 and TRBJ2-2; D possibly matches TRBD1 or TRBD2 (5 bases each). Germline loops: CDR1 MNHEY, CDR2 SVGEGT. The germline V and J ends were trimmed by 2 bases and 1 base, with 5 bases remaining between them. The CDR3 sequence is 14 residues long. CDR3 DNA: TGTGCCAGCAGTTACGGGGGGAACACCGGGGAGCTGTTTTTT. Amino acids: CASSYGGNTGELFF.

The table lists this clonotype with many counts. This sequence joins TRBV24-1 and TRBJ2-1; D is possibly TRBD1 or TRBD2 (5 bases each). Germline CDR1 KGHDR, CDR2 SFDVKD. V shed 1 base and J shed 7 bases, with 16 bases lying between them. The CDR3 totals 16 residues. The CDR3 is CATSDLGDPEGNEQFF. The DNA of the CDR3 is TGTGCCACCAGTGATTTAGGGGACCCTGAGGGGAATGAGCAGTTCTTC.

This clonotype was observed many times. The V gene is TRBV2, the J gene TRBJ2-3; 8 nucleotides agree with TRBD1. This CDR3 contains 14 residues. The germline V gene has CDR1 SNHLY and CDR2 FYNNEI. V gave up 8 bases and J gave up 5 bases; unmatched junction bases: 9. The CDR3 spells CASHTSGGKDTQYF. In nucleotides, the CDR3 is TGTGCCAGCCATACTTCAGGGGGCAAAGATACGCAGTATTTT. The variable domain in full, completed from reference TRBV2 and TRBJ2-3, reads EPEVTQTPSHQVTQMGQEVILRCVPISNHLYFYWYRQILGQKVEFLVSFYNNEISEKSEIFDDQFSVERPDGSNFTLKIRSTKLEDSAMYFCASHTSGGKDTQYFGPGTRLTVL.

The table lists this clonotype with many counts. V usage is TRBV5-1 and J usage is TRBJ2-1; no definite D call. The CDR3 consists of 15 residues. The germline V gene encodes CDR1 SGHRS and CDR2 YFSETQ. V lost 0 bases, J lost 2 bases, and 9 bases lay in between. The CDR3 DNA follows: TGCGCCAGCAGCTTGGTGGAGCCCACCTACAATGAGCAGTTCTTC. Translating gives CASSLVEPTYNEQFF.

This clonotype was seen a handful of times. This chain connects TRBV20-1 to TRBJ2-2; 8 bases are a match to TRBD2. The CDR3 consists of 16 residues. Germline V gives CDR1 DFQATT, CDR2 SNEGSKA (reference sequence). V gave up 0 bases and J gave up 4 bases; unmatched junction bases: 7. The CDR3 loop is CSARDALAEPTGELFF. Here the CDR3 DNA reads TGCAGTGCTAGAGATGCACTAGCGGAGCCCACCGGGGAGCTGTTTTTT.

This clonotype was found a few times. V and J are TRBV20-1 and TRBJ1-2; TRBD1 agrees at 9 bases. Germline trimming cut 2 bases from V and 3 bases from J; bases unmatched to any gene: 7. There are 15 residues in the CDR3. The germline V gene encodes CDR1 DFQATT and CDR2 SNEGSKA (reference sequence). For the CDR3, the DNA is TGCAGTGCTAGATCTGGGACAGGGAATTACTATGGCTACACCTTC. Protein sequence: CSARSGTGNYYGYTF.

CDR3 nucleotides: TGTGCCAGCAGTTATAAGTTTAAAGATACGCAGTATTTT. Encoded protein: CASSYKFKDTQYF. The gene calls are TRBV6-5 and TRBJ2-3; D not certain. Germline CDR1 reads MNHEY; CDR2 reads SVGAGI. The CDR3 is 13 amino acids. V gave up 3 bases and J gave up 5 bases, with 9 bases separating them.

This clonotype was seen ten or more times. The gene calls are TRBV12-3 or TRBV12-4 and TRBJ2-2; 8 positions agree with TRBD1. V lost 5 bases, J lost 1 base, and 12 bases stayed unmatched. The CDR3 has 18 amino acids. The CDR3 DNA sequence: TGTGCCAGCAGTACCCTAACAGGGGGTATGGTGAACACCGGGGAGCTGTTTTTT. Protein sequence: CASSTLTGGMVNTGELFF.

This clonotype was counted many times. The rearrangement uses TRBV9 and TRBJ2-5; TRBD2 is a possible D gene (6 bases). CDR1 and CDR2 from the germline V gene are SGDLS and YYNGEE. This CDR3 comprises 13 residues. V was clipped by 0 bases and J by 3 bases, with 6 bases between them. The CDR3 sequence: CASSVGTKETQYF. CDR3 DNA sequence: TGTGCCAGCAGCGTAGGGACTAAAGAGACCCAGTACTTC.

This clonotype was picked up a small number of times. This chain links TRBV24-1 with TRBJ2-7; D is possibly TRBD1 (5 bases). Germline CDR1 KGHDR, CDR2 SFDVKD. The CDR3 is 13 residues long. The V gene lost 9 bases and the J gene lost 1 base, with 12 bases spanning the gap. Here the CDR3 DNA reads TGTGCCACCTCGGGTCGACAGTCCTACGAGCAGTACTTC. Protein product: CATSGRQSYEQYF.

This clonotype occurred a few times. The chain has TRBV20-1 and TRBJ2-1, with D possibly called TRBD1 or TRBD2 (5 bases each). CDR1 is DFQATT, CDR2 SNEGSKA, per germline (reference sequence). Trimming removed 4 bases from V and 12 bases from J, with 19 bases in between. The CDR3 contains 13 residues. CDR3 residues: CSATGTQKVGQFF. The CDR3, as DNA: TGCAGTGCTACCGGGACGCAGAAGGTTGGGCAGTTCTTC.

This clonotype has a handful of counts. The chain's CDR3 is CATSVPRGLEVNEQFF. The CDR3 DNA sequence: TGTGCCACCAGCGTCCCCAGGGGGCTAGAGGTCAATGAGCAGTTCTTC. V is TRBV15 and J is TRBJ2-1, with TRBD1 matching over 8 bases. This CDR3 is built from 16 residues. J lost 6 bases, V lost 5 bases, and 12 bases had no gene match. Germline V gives CDR1 LNHNV, CDR2 YYDKDF (reference sequence).

This clonotype was counted only a few times. V and J are TRBV20-1 and TRBJ1-1, with TRBD1 matching 7 bases. Trimming cost V 6 bases and J 3 bases; bases outside gene matches: 7. CDR1 is DFQATT, CDR2 SNEGSKA, per germline (reference sequence). This CDR3 spans 13 amino acids. As DNA, the CDR3 is TGCAGTGCAAAGACAGGGCTGCACACTGAAGCTTTCTTT. Amino acids: CSAKTGLHTEAFF.

This clonotype was seen more than once but under ten times. This chain links TRBV6-2 or TRBV6-3 with TRBJ2-3; TRBD1 agrees at 9 bases. With 6 bases clipped from V and 5 bases from J, the junction kept 9 bases outside the gene matches. The CDR3 sequence is 15 residues long. Germline loops: CDR1 MNHEY, CDR2 SVGEGT. CDR3 sequence reads: CASSRGQGGGDTQYF. The DNA of the CDR3 is TGTGCCAGCAGCCGGGGACAGGGTGGTGGAGATACGCAGTATTTT.

Many counts were recorded for this clonotype. V is TRBV27 and J is TRBJ1-4; D is possibly TRBD1 (5 bases). Germline V lookup: CDR1 MNHEY, CDR2 SMNVEV (reference sequence). V dropped 5 bases and J dropped 5 bases, with 9 bases sitting between them. This CDR3 has 13 residues. The CDR3 DNA is TGTGCCAGCAGTACAGCAGGGAATGAAAAACTGTTTTTT. This sequence encodes CASSTAGNEKLFF.

The chain is built from TRBV7-2 and TRBJ2-3; the match to TRBD2 covers 8 bases. The germline V gene encodes CDR1 SGHTA and CDR2 FQGNSA. The CDR3 runs 16 residues. The junction had 11 bases not matched to a gene; V was cut back by 5 bases and J by 4 bases. CDR3 in DNA: TGTGCCAGCAGCCCACCCCCGGGGGGGGCCTCAGATACGCAGTATTTT. Its protein product is CASSPPPGGASDTQYF.